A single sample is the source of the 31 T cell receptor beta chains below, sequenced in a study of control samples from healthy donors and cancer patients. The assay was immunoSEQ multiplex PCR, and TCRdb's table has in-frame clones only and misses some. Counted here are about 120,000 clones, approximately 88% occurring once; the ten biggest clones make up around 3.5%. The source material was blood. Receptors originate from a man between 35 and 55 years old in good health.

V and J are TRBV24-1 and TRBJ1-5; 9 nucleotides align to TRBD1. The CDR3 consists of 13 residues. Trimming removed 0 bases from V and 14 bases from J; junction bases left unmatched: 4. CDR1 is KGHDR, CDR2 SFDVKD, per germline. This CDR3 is CATSDLQTGGEHF. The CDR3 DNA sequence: TGTGCCACCAGTGATTTGCAAACAGGGGGCGAGCATTTT.

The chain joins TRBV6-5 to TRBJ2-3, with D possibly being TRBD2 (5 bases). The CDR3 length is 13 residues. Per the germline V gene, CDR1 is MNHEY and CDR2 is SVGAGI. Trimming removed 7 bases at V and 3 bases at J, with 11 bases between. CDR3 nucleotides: TGTGCCAGCACCCTGGGGAGAACAGATACGCAGTATTTT. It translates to CASTLGRTDTQYF.

The CDR3 nucleotides read TGTGCCAGCAGCCAAGTACTAGCCAAAAACATTCAGTACTTC. Translating gives CASSQVLAKNIQYF. V gene TRBV4-2 combines with J gene TRBJ2-4; D unresolved. Germline V CDR1 and CDR2: LGHNA, YNFKEQ. The CDR3 spans 14 residues. The V gene lost 1 base and the J gene lost 0 bases, with 4 bases spanning the gap.

The CDR3 nucleotides are TGTGCCAGTATGCAGTTCAGGGGGCAAGGCACTGAAGCTTTCTTT. Encoded protein: CASMQFRGQGTEAFF. This chain connects TRBV19 to TRBJ1-1; 8 bases are shared with TRBD1. CDR1 is LNHDA, CDR2 SQIVND, per germline (reference sequence). Losses at the gene ends were 7 bases for V and 4 bases for J; bases not matched to a gene: 11. This CDR3 is 15 amino acids long.

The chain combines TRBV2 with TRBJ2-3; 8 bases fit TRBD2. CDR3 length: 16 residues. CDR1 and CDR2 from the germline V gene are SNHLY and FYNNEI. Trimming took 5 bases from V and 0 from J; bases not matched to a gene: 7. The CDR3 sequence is CASSPLAGLSTDTQYF. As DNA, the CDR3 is TGTGCCAGCAGTCCATTAGCGGGGTTAAGCACAGATACGCAGTATTTT.

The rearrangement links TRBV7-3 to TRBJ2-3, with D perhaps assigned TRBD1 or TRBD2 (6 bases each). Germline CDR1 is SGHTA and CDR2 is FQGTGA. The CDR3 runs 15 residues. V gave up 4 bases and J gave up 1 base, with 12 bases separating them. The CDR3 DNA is TGTGCCAGCAGCTCCGGGGGCCAACGCACAGATACGCAGTATTTT. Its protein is CASSSGGQRTDTQYF.

This CDR3 reads CASTIGTGGPQHF. DNA of the CDR3: TGTGCCAGTACCATTGGGACAGGTGGGCCCCAGCATTTT. The chain combines TRBV19 with TRBJ1-5; 8 positions match TRBD1. Germline-derived CDR1 and CDR2 are LNHDA and SQIVND (reference sequence). The trim removed 7 bases at V and 9 bases at J, leaving 8 bases unmatched. The CDR3 covers 13 residues. Full variable domain (remainder filled in from reference TRBV19 and TRBJ1-5): DGGITQSPKYLFRKEGQNVTLSCEQNLNHDAMYWYRQDPGQGLRLIYYSQIVNDFQKGDIAEGYSVSREKKESFPLTVTSAQKNPTAFYLCASTIGTGGPQHFGDGTRLSIL.

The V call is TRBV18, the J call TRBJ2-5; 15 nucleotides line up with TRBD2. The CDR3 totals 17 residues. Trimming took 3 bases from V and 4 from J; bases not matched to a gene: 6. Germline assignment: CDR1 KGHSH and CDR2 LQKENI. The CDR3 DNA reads TGTGCCAGCTCACCGGGACTAGCGGGGGGCCCTCGAGAGACCCAGTACTTC. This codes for CASSPGLAGGPRETQYF.

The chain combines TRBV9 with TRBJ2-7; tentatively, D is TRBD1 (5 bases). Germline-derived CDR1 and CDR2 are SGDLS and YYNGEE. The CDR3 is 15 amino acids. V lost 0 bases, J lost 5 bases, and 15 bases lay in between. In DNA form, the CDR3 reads TGTGCCAGCAGCGTAGAGGGGCAGACCAACGACGAGCAGTACTTC. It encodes CASSVEGQTNDEQYF.

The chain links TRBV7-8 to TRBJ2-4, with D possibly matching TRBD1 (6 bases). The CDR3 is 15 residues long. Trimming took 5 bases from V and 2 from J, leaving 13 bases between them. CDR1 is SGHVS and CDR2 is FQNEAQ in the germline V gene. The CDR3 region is CASSPTQGTKNIQYF. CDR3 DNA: TGTGCCAGCAGCCCTACCCAGGGGACCAAAAACATTCAGTACTTC.

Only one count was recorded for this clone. The CDR3 is CATSDSFEQFF. CDR3 nucleotide sequence: TGTGCCACCAGTGATTCTTTTGAGCAGTTCTTC. The V and J genes are TRBV24-1 and TRBJ2-1; D is ambiguous. Trimming cost V 2 bases and J 9 bases, with 4 bases left between them. The length of the CDR3 is 11 residues. Germline CDR1 and CDR2: KGHDR and SFDVKD.

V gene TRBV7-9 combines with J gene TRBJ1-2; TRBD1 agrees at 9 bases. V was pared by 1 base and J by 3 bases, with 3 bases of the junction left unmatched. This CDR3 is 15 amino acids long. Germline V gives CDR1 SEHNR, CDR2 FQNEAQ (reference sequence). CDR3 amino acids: CASSLEQGAHYGYTF. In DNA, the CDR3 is TGTGCCAGCAGCTTAGAACAGGGGGCCCACTATGGCTACACCTTC.

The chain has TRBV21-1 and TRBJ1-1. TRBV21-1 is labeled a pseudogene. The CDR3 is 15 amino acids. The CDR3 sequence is CASSNQGLGDTEAFF. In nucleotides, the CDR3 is TGTGCCAGCAGCAATCAGGGACTGGGGGATACTGAAGCTTTCTTT.

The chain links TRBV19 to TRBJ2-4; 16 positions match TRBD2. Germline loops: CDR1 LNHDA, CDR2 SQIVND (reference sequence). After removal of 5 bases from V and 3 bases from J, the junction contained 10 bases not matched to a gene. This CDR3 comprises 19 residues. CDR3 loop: CASSPGTSGGAKGKNIQYF. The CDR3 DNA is TGTGCCAGTAGTCCAGGGACTAGCGGGGGGGCGAAGGGCAAAAACATTCAGTACTTC.

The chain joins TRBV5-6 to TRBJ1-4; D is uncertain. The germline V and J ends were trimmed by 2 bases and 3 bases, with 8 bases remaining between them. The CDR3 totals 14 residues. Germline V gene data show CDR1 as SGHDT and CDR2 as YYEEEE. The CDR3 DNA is TGTGCCAGCAGCTTCGGAGGGTCTAATGAAAAACTGTTTTTT. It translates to CASSFGGSNEKLFF.

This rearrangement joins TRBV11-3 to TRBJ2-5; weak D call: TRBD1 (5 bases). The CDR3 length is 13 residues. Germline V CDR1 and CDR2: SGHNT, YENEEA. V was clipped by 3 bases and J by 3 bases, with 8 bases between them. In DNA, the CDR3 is TGTGCCAGCAGCTTCCCAGGGAAAGAGACCCAGTACTTC. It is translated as CASSFPGKETQYF.

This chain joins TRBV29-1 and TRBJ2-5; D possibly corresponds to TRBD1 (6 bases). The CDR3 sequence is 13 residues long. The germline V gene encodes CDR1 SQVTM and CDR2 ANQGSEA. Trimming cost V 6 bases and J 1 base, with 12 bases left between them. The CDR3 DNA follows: TGCAGCGTGGACAAGACAGGCCAAGAGACCCAGTACTTC. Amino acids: CSVDKTGQETQYF.

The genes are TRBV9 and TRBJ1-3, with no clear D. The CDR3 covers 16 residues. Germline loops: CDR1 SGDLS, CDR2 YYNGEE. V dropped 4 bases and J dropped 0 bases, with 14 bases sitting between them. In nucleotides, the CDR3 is TGTGCCAGCAGCTCTCGGACGGAACTCTCTGGAAACACCATATATTTT. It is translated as CASSSRTELSGNTIYF.

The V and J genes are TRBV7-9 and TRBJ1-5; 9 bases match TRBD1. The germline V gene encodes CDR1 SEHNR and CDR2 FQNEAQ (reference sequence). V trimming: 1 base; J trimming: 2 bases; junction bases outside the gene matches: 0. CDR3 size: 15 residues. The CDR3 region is CASSLGTGGNQPQHF. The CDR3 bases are TGTGCCAGCAGCTTAGGGACAGGGGGCAATCAGCCCCAGCATTTT.

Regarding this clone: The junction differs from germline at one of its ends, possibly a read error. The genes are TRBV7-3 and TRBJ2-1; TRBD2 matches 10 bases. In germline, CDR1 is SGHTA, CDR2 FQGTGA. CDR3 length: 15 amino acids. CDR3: CASSITSGGADEQFF. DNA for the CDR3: TGTGCCAGCAGCATAACCAGCGGGGGGGCGGATGAGCAGTTCTTC.

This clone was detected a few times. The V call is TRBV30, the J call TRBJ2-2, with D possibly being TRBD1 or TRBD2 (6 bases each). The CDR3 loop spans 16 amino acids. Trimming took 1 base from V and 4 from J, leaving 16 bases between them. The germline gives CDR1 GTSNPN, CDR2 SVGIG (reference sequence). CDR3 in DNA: TGTGCCTGGAGTGCAACCCCGGGGGCGCGCACCGGGGAGCTGTTTTTT. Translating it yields CAWSATPGARTGELFF.

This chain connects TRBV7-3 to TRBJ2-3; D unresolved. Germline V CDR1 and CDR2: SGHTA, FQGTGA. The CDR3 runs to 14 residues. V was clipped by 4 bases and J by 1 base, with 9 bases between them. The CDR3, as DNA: TGTGCCAGCAGCTCCCCGCCGCGCACAGATACGCAGTATTTT. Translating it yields CASSSPPRTDTQYF.

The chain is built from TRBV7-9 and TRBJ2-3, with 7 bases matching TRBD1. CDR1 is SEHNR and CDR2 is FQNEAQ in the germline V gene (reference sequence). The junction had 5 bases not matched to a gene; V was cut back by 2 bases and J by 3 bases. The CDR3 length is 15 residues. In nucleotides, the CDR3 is TGTGCCAGCAGCTTAATACAGGGGAATACAGATACGCAGTATTTT. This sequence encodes CASSLIQGNTDTQYF.

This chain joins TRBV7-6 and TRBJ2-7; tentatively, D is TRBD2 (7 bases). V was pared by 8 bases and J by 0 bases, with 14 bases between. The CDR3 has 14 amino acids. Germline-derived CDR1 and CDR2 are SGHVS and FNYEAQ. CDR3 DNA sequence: TGTGCCAGCGGGGGGGCCATAAACTCCTACGAGCAGTACTTC. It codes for CASGGAINSYEQYF.

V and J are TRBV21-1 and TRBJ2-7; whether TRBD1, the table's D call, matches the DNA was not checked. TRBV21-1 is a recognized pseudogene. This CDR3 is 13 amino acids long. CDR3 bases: TGTGCCAACGGACCGGGACAGACCTACGAGCAGTACTTC. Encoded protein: CANGPGQTYEQYF.

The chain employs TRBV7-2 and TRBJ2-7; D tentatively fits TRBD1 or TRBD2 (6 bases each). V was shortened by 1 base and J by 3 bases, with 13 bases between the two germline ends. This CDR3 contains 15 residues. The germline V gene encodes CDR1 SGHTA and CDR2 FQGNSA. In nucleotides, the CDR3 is TGTGCCAGCAGCTTAGGACGGGGGCAGAACTACGAGCAGTACTTC. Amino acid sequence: CASSLGRGQNYEQYF.

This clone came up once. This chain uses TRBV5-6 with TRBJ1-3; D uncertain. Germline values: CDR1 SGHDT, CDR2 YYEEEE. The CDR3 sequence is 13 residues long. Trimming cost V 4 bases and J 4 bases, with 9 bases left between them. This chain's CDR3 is CASSLRGGNTIYF. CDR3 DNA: TGTGCCAGCAGCCTTCGGGGAGGAAACACCATATATTTT.

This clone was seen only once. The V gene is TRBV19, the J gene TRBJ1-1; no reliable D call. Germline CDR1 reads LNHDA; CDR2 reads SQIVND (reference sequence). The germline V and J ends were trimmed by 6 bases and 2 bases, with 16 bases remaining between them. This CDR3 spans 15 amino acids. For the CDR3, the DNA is TGTGCCAGTAGATCCGTGGGAGGGAGCAACACTGAAGCTTTCTTT. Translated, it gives CASRSVGGSNTEAFF.

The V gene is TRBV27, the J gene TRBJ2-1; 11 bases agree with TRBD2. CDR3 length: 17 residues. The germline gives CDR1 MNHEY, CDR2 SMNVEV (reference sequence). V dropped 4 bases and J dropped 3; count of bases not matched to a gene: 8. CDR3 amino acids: CASSSSTSGAGYNEQFF. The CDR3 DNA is TGTGCCAGCAGTTCCTCGACTAGCGGGGCAGGCTACAATGAGCAGTTCTTC.

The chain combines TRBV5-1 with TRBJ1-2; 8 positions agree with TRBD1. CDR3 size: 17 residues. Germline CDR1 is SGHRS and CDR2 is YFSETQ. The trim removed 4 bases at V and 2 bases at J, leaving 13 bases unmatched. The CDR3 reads CASSPSGTGELNYGYTF. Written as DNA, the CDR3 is TGCGCCAGCAGCCCTTCCGGGACAGGCGAATTAAACTATGGCTACACCTTC.

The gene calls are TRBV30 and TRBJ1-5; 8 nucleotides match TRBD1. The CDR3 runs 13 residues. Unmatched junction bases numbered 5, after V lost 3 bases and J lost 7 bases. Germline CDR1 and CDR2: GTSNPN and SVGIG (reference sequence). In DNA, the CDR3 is TGTGCCTGGAGCCAGGGGGCCGGGCAGCCCCAGCATTTT. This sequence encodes CAWSQGAGQPQHF. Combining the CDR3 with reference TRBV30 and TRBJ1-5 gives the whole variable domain SQTIHQWPATLVQPVGSPLSLECTVEGTSNPNLYWYRQAAGRGLQLLFYSVGIGQISSEVPQNLSASRPQDRQFILSSKKLLLSDSGFYLCAWSQGAGQPQHFGDGTRLSIL.